These T cell receptor beta chains were read from a single sample in a study of OX40 agonist ivuxolimab in advanced cancers. Some clones are missing from TCRdb's copy, which holds only in-frame ones; the method was immunoSEQ multiplex PCR. The sample contains some 110,000 clones, around nine tenths of which appear only once. Sequenced material: CD4+ or CD8+ T cells sorted from blood, taken in a trial of the OX40 agonist ivuxolimab. These receptors originate from an adult with an advanced solid tumor such as melanoma, head and neck, liver or kidney cancer. Each CDR3 is given with its conserved first and last residue.

cdr3_length: 14
v_call: TRBV19
j_call: TRBJ2-5
cdr3_aa: CASSETGGVGTQYF

cdr3_length: 13
v_call: TRBV19
j_call: TRBJ1-5
cdr3_aa: CASSPGGGQPQHF

cdr3_length: 13
v_call: TRBV10-1
j_call: TRBJ2-1
cdr3_aa: CASSDLALAEQFF

cdr3_length: 18
v_call: TRBV7-6
j_call: TRBJ2-3
cdr3_aa: CASSSRGRRGFTTDTQYF

cdr3_length: 13
v_call: TRBV19
j_call: TRBJ2-7
cdr3_aa: CATSDRDAYEQYF

cdr3_length: 12
v_call: TRBV7-6
j_call: TRBJ1-6
cdr3_aa: CASSSDSSPLHF

cdr3_length: 11
v_call: TRBV7-2
j_call: TRBJ2-2
cdr3_aa: CAAGYTGELFF

cdr3_length: 15
v_call: TRBV6-6
j_call: TRBJ1-4
cdr3_aa: CASSRDRGMDGKLFF

cdr3_length: 15
v_call: TRBV7-9
j_call: TRBJ2-3
cdr3_aa: CASSFTVGGADTQYF

cdr3_length: 14
v_call: TRBV19
j_call: TRBJ1-1
cdr3_aa: CASSDRIMNTEAFF

cdr3_length: 12
v_call: TRBV15
j_call: TRBJ1-2
cdr3_aa: CATSMGGSGYTF

cdr3_length: 13
v_call: TRBV28
j_call: TRBJ1-5
cdr3_aa: CASSRQLNQPQHF

cdr3_length: 16
v_call: TRBV18
j_call: TRBJ1-1
cdr3_aa: CASSPIEGTGNTEAFF

cdr3_length: 13
v_call: TRBV19
j_call: TRBJ2-5
cdr3_aa: CASSIGSQETQYF

cdr3_length: 14
v_call: TRBV27
j_call: TRBJ2-1
cdr3_aa: CASKGQGVRGEQFF

cdr3_length: 17
v_call: TRBV5-1
j_call: TRBJ1-3
cdr3_aa: CASSASPDSRTGNTIYF

cdr3_length: 14
v_call: TRBV6-6
j_call: TRBJ1-1
cdr3_aa: CASSMTPLNTEAFF

cdr3_length: 16
v_call: TRBV6-6
j_call: TRBJ1-5
cdr3_aa: CASSYEYGQGNQPQHF

cdr3_length: 16
v_call: TRBV5-1
j_call: TRBJ2-3
cdr3_aa: CASSLAPGASTDTQYF

cdr3_length: 13
v_call: TRBV29-1
j_call: TRBJ1-1
cdr3_aa: CSVTGQGGTEAFF

cdr3_length: 14
v_call: TRBV23-1
j_call: TRBJ1-6
cdr3_aa: CASRPGRWGSPLHF

cdr3_length: 15
v_call: TRBV5-1
j_call: TRBJ1-2
cdr3_aa: CASRKTVRGAYGYTF

cdr3_length: 18
v_call: TRBV18
j_call: TRBJ1-1
cdr3_aa: CASSPGLTGGVGSTEAFF

cdr3_length: 15
v_call: TRBV6-5
j_call: TRBJ1-5
cdr3_aa: CASRSNTGGNQPQHF

cdr3_length: 12
v_call: TRBV11-2
j_call: TRBJ2-3
cdr3_aa: CASSLGRDTQYF

cdr3_length: 16
v_call: TRBV14
j_call: TRBJ1-4
cdr3_aa: CASSQVQGLRWEKLFF

cdr3_length: 13
v_call: TRBV6-5
j_call: TRBJ2-7
cdr3_aa: CASNPGQTYEQYF

cdr3_length: 14
v_call: TRBV10-2
j_call: TRBJ1-1
cdr3_aa: CASSEQGRSTEAFF

cdr3_length: 17
v_call: TRBV7-2
j_call: TRBJ1-2
cdr3_aa: CVSSLSEGGLTNYGYTF

cdr3_length: 17
v_call: TRBV5-6
j_call: TRBJ1-6
cdr3_aa: CASSQVLGGISNSPLHF

cdr3_length: 14
v_call: TRBV27
j_call: TRBJ1-1
cdr3_aa: CASSPEPMNTEAFF

cdr3_length: 15
v_call: TRBV9
j_call: TRBJ1-1
cdr3_aa: CASSSGRTSNTEAFF

cdr3_length: 13
v_call: TRBV4-3
j_call: TRBJ1-1
cdr3_aa: CASSQDLRTEAFF

cdr3_length: 14
v_call: TRBV6-6
j_call: TRBJ2-7
cdr3_aa: CASMMGQGGYEQYF

cdr3_length: 13
v_call: TRBV7-9
j_call: TRBJ1-5
cdr3_aa: CARGQGAIQPQHF

cdr3_length: 15
v_call: TRBV7-2
j_call: TRBJ2-5
cdr3_aa: CASSEGQGRQETQYF

cdr3_length: 15
v_call: TRBV6-5
j_call: TRBJ2-7
cdr3_aa: CASSLSQGAQGEQYF

cdr3_length: 15
v_call: TRBV10-3
j_call: TRBJ1-6
cdr3_aa: CAIRSGQGGNSPLHF

cdr3_length: 14
v_call: TRBV28
j_call: TRBJ1-1
cdr3_aa: CASIPPGATVEAFF

cdr3_length: 16
v_call: TRBV5-1
j_call: TRBJ2-3
cdr3_aa: CASSLKSGGARDTQYF

cdr3_length: 15
v_call: TRBV10-2
j_call: TRBJ2-3
cdr3_aa: CASSESSGSTDTQYF

cdr3_length: 15
v_call: TRBV4-1
j_call: TRBJ1-4
cdr3_aa: CASSQAGLSNEKLFF

cdr3_length: 12
v_call: TRBV19
j_call: TRBJ1-2
cdr3_aa: CATREEPYGYTF

cdr3_length: 14
v_call: TRBV28
j_call: TRBJ1-1
cdr3_aa: CASREDRLDTEAFF

cdr3_length: 17
v_call: TRBV4-2
j_call: TRBJ2-7
cdr3_aa: CASSQVLASRGNREQYF

cdr3_length: 14
v_call: TRBV6-5
j_call: TRBJ2-7
cdr3_aa: CASSLGRGVNEQYF

cdr3_length: 17
v_call: TRBV5-6
j_call: TRBJ2-4
cdr3_aa: CASSSRRQGIAKNIQYF

cdr3_length: 13
v_call: TRBV19
j_call: TRBJ1-5
cdr3_aa: CASRQASNQPQHF

cdr3_length: 15
v_call: TRBV6-1
j_call: TRBJ1-3
cdr3_aa: CASSEASGSGNTIYF

cdr3_length: 16
v_call: TRBV6-5
j_call: TRBJ1-5
cdr3_aa: CASSYSRDSSNQPQHF

cdr3_length: 18
v_call: TRBV28
j_call: TRBJ1-2
cdr3_aa: CASRSSPGQGDANYGYTF

cdr3_length: 13
v_call: TRBV29-1
j_call: TRBJ2-1
cdr3_aa: CSVIAGGALEQFF

cdr3_length: 15
v_call: TRBV2
j_call: TRBJ2-3
cdr3_aa: CASSLRTSGADTQYF

cdr3_length: 15
v_call: TRBV19
j_call: TRBJ1-5
cdr3_aa: CASSYGQGKNQPQHF